These 8 T cell receptor beta chains were all obtained from the same sample, sequenced in a study of cytomegalovirus exposure and HLA in healthy donors. The PCR used 60 Vbeta and 13 Jbeta primers. The data were produced by immunoSEQ multiplex PCR, yet TCRdb's version contains in-frame clones alone and is incomplete. The table lists 110,000 to 150,000 clones, about three quarters of them singletons. Sequenced sample: PBMCs. Every receptor here comes from a male donor in good health and CMV-seronegative.

This clone was counted between two and nine times. The chain links TRBV6-5 to TRBJ1-2; 12 positions match TRBD1. Trimming at V came to 6 bases and at J to 4 bases, leaving 6 bases not matched to a gene. The CDR3 covers 15 residues. In germline, CDR1 is MNHEY, CDR2 SVGAGI. CDR3 protein: CASRSSGQGAYGYTF. The DNA for the CDR3 is TGTGCCAGCAGAAGTTCGGGACAGGGGGCCTATGGCTACACCTTC.

This clone occurred a few times. The rearrangement links TRBV21-1 to TRBJ2-6; the table's D call of TRBD1 was not tested on the DNA. TRBV21-1 is assigned pseudogene status. CDR3 size: 15 residues. The CDR3 spells CASKTGGAGANVLTF. CDR3 coding DNA: TGTGCCAGCAAGACAGGGGGGGCTGGGGCCAACGTCCTGACTTTC.

This chain links TRBV2 with TRBJ1-1; TRBD1 is a possible D gene (5 bases). The CDR3 contains 15 residues. V lost 4 bases to trimming and J lost 4 bases, with 16 bases between them. Germline V gene sequence: CDR1 SNHLY, CDR2 FYNNEI. The CDR3 nucleotides are TGTGCCAGCAGTGTGGATGCGGGGGTGAGCACTGAAGCTTTCTTT. The encoded protein is CASSVDAGVSTEAFF. Based on the CDR3 plus reference TRBV2 and TRBJ1-1, the full variable domain is EPEVTQTPSHQVTQMGQEVILRCVPISNHLYFYWYRQILGQKVEFLVSFYNNEISEKSEIFDDQFSVERPDGSNFTLKIRSTKLEDSAMYFCASSVDAGVSTEAFFGQGTRLTVV.

This chain joins TRBV13 and TRBJ2-2; 8 positions match TRBD1. Germline CDR1 PRHDT, CDR2 FYEKMQ (reference sequence). Germline trimming cut 5 bases from V and 6 bases from J; bases unmatched to any gene: 14. This CDR3 is 17 amino acids long. CDR3 nucleotides: TGTGCCAGCAGCCGCTCCAAACGACAGGGGATGGCCGGGGAGCTGTTTTTT. It is translated as CASSRSKRQGMAGELFF.

CDR3 coding DNA: TGTGCCAGCAGCTTAGACCTTGATTCACCCCTCCACTTT. It specifies CASSLDLDSPLHF. The rearrangement links TRBV11-3 to TRBJ1-6; the D is unclear. CDR3 size: 13 residues. Germline CDR1 and CDR2: SGHNT and YENEEA. The V end was cut by 0 bases, the J end by 8 bases, with 5 bases between. Full variable domain (missing parts from reference TRBV11-3 and TRBJ1-6): EAGVVQSPRYKIIEKKQPVAFWCNPISGHNTLYWYLQNLGQGPELLIRYENEEAVDDSQLPKDRFSAERLKGVDSTLKIQPAELGDSAVYLCASSLDLDSPLHFGNGTRLTVT.

Points on this clone: The same CDR3 is also encoded by other DNA sequences in this sample. The rearrangement joins TRBV7-9 to TRBJ2-2; D possibly corresponds to TRBD1 (6 bases). V lost 1 base, J lost 6 bases, and 6 bases lay in between. The CDR3 totals 13 residues. CDR1 and CDR2 from the germline V gene are SEHNR and FQNEAQ (reference sequence). The CDR3 coding sequence is TGTGCCAGCAGCTTAGAGGGGGCCGGGGAGCTGTTTTTT. It specifies CASSLEGAGELFF.

The chain employs TRBV10-3 and TRBJ2-5; TRBD1 matches 11 bases. J gave up 4 bases and V 10 bases, and 8 bases lay outside the gene matches. The CDR3 is 14 residues long. The germline V gene encodes CDR1 ENHRY and CDR2 SYGVKD. This CDR3 is CASWTGGLGETQYF. CDR3 nucleotide sequence: TGTGCCAGTTGGACAGGGGGCCTTGGAGAGACCCAGTACTTC.

This clone has just a few counts. V usage is TRBV6-6 and J usage is TRBJ2-7; possibly TRBD2 for D (6 bases). CDR1 and CDR2 from the germline V gene are MNHNY and SVGAGI (reference sequence). V was clipped by 2 bases and J by 2 bases, with 10 bases between them. The CDR3 sequence is 14 residues long. The CDR3 sequence: CASSYGGATYEQYF. The CDR3 coding sequence is TGTGCCAGCAGTTACGGAGGGGCTACCTACGAGCAGTACTTC.